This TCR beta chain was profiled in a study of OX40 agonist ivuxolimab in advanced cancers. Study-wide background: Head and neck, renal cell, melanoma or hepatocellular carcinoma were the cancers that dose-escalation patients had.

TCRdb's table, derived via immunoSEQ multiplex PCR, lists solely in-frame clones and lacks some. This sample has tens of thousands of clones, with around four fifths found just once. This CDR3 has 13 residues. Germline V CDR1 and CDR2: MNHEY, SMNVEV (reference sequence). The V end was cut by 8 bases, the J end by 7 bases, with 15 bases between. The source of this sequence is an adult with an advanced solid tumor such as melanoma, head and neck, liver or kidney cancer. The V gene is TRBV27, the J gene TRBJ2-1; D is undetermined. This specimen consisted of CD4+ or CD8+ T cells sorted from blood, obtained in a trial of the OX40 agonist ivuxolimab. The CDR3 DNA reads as TGTGCCAGCGGGGTGGGTATGCTTAATGAGCAGTTCTTC. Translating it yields CASGVGMLNEQFF.